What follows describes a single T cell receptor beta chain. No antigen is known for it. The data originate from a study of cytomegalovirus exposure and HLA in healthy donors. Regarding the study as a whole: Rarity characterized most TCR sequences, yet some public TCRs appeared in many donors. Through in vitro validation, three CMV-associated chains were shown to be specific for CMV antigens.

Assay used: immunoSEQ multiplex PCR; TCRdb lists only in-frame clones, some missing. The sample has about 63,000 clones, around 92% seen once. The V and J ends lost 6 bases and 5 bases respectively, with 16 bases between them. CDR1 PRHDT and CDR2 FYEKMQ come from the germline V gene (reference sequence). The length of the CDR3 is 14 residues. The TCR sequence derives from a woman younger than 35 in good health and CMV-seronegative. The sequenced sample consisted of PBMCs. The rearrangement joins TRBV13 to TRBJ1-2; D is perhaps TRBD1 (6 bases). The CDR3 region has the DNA TGTGCCAGCAGAACGGGGGGCCGGTCATATGGCTACACCTTC. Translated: CASRTGGRSYGYTF.